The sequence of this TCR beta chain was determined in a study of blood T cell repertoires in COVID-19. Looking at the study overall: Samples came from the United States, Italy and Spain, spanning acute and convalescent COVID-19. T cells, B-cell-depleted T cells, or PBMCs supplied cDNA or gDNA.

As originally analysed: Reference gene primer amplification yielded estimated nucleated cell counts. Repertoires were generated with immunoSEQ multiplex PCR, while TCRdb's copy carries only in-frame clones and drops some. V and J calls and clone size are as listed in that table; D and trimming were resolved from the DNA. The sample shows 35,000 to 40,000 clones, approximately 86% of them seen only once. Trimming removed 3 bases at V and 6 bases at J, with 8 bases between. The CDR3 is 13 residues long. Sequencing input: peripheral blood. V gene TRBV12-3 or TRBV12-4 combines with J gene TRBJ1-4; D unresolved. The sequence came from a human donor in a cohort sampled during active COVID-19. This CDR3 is CASSFSSDEKLFF. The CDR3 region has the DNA TGTGCCAGCAGTTTTTCGTCGGATGAAAAACTGTTTTTT.